The text below deals with one TCR beta chain. Its antigen is undetermined. ViraFEST assay sequencing came after antigen-specific CD4+ T cells were expanded with viral peptide pools. The culture ran for less than 12 days, and then CD4+ T cells were isolated. No vaccinee had earlier SARS-CoV-2 infection, and nucleocapsid antibodies were negative. On both days 3 and 7, half of the culture medium was replaced with IL-2 medium. The source of the sample is a study of vaccination effects on CD4 cells after COVID-19. Assay: immunoSEQ multiplex PCR; the TCRdb copy retains only in-frame clones and omits some. The repertoire holds 77,000 or so clones, with 60% to 85% as singletons. Findings of the study overall: Late post-vaccination, clones induced by infection and those induced by vaccine underwent marked clonal contraction. Early post-infection timepoints were absent, and convalescent patients were few.

Per the germline V gene, CDR1 is SGHAT and CDR2 is FQNNGV. CDR3 size: 13 residues. The V end was cut by 3 bases, the J end by 7 bases, with 10 bases between. The V call is TRBV11-2, the J call TRBJ1-3; D gene ambiguous. This TCR was sampled from a human donor who received a COVID-19 vaccine. The input for sequencing was CD4+ T cells from PBMCs cultured with SARS-CoV-2 spike peptides, taken before COVID-19 vaccination. The CDR3 sequence is CASSFGRHNTIYF. The CDR3 region has the DNA TGTGCCAGCAGCTTCGGTCGGCACAACACCATATATTTT.